The entry below describes one T cell receptor beta chain. This sample is part of a study of T cell clones after liver transplantation. Looking at the study overall: Three of eight recipients were HCV-positive; others had non-autoimmune, non-viral indications. Samples came pre-transplant, pre-randomization before withdrawal, and post-randomization after withdrawal ended.

Thawed unstimulated PBMCs were FACS-sorted by CD3, CD4 and CD8 into two populations. The repertoire was sequenced with immunoSEQ multiplex PCR; TCRdb's copy has only in-frame clones and lacks some. Among over 45,000 clones listed, over 65% were seen once. The V gene's germline CDR1 is SGHTA and CDR2 FQGTGA. Trimming took 2 bases from V and 2 from J; bases not matched to a gene: 5. The CDR3 has 15 amino acids. The V gene is TRBV7-3, the J gene TRBJ2-7; TRBD2 aligns across 8 bases. The specimen was CD4+ T cells from blood, collected more than 53 months after liver transplant. This TCR was sampled from a human patient who received a liver transplant. Some T cells may originate from the graft donor. DNA for the CDR3: TGTGCCAGCAGCTTACAAAGCGGGGGCACCTACGAGCAGTACTTC. Its translation: CASSLQSGGTYEQYF.